These 6 T cell receptor beta chains came from one sample sequenced in a study of T-cell reconstitution after alpha-beta-depleted transplantation in children. Unique molecular identifiers were used in preparing the TCRbeta library. Each CDR3 protein is one row after TCRdb ran MiXCR on the PCR reads. The sample contains around 600,000 distinct CDR3 sequences, around 17% of which appear only once. Sequenced material: PBMCs from the stem cell graft donor, taken from the stem cell graft. The source is a human donor who donated a stem cell graft to a child with acute myeloid leukemia.

This chain joins TRBV11-2 and TRBJ2-7, with D tentatively TRBD1 or TRBD2 (5 bases each). V shed 0 bases and J shed 0 bases, with 12 bases lying between them. Germline V gene data show CDR1 as SGHAT and CDR2 as FQNNGV. This CDR3 comprises 16 residues. This CDR3 is CASSLEGTVSSYEQYV. The CDR3 DNA sequence: TGTGCCAGCAGCTTAGAGGGGACCGTGAGCTCCTACGAGCAGTACGTC.

In this sample, this clonotype turned up many times. V usage is TRBV20-1 and J usage is TRBJ1-5; D gene ambiguous. V was clipped by 3 bases and J by 3 bases, with 6 bases between them. Germline V lookup: CDR1 DFQATT, CDR2 SNEGSKA (reference sequence). This CDR3 comprises 12 residues. As DNA, the CDR3 is TGCAGTGCTAGTTATAACAATCAGCCCCAGCATTTT. Translating gives CSASYNNQPQHF.

In this sample, this clonotype turned up many times. J is TRBJ2-5 and V is TRBV20-1; 9 bases match TRBD2. The ends lost 3 bases at V and 3 bases at J; junction bases unmatched: 2. CDR1 and CDR2 (germline): DFQATT, SNEGSKA (reference sequence). This CDR3 comprises 13 residues. CDR3 nucleotide sequence: TGCAGTGCTAGTGTAGCGGGGGAAGAGACCCAGTACTTC. This translates into CSASVAGEETQYF.

This clonotype has only a few counts. This may be a read error: a much more frequent sequence differs by one nucleotide. The chain couples TRBV7-2 to TRBJ1-1; the D is unclear. The V end was cut by 3 bases, the J end by 0 bases, with 11 bases between. Germline CDR1 reads SGHTA; CDR2 reads FQGNSA. The CDR3 contains 15 residues. The CDR3 is CASSLVAVMNTEAFF. The CDR3 nucleotides are TGTGCCAGCAGCTTGGTGGCAGTCATGAACACTGAAGCTTTCTTT. Looking up the rest from reference TRBV7-2 and TRBJ1-1 gives the full variable domain: GAGVSQSPSNKVTEKGKDVELRCDPISGHTALYWYRQSLGQGLEFLIYFQGNSAPDKSGLPSDRFSAERTGGSVSTLTIQRTQQEDSAVYLCASSLVAVMNTEAFFGQGTRLTVV.

This clonotype was counted a few times. This rearrangement joins TRBV7-2 to TRBJ2-4; D remains ambiguous. Trimming cost V 3 bases and J 2 bases, with 8 bases left between them. The CDR3 runs 14 residues. Germline V gene sequence: CDR1 SGHTA, CDR2 FQGNSA. CDR3 in amino acids: CASSFGTSKNIQYF. CDR3 nucleotides: TGTGCCAGCAGCTTCGGAACCTCCAAAAACATTCAGTACTTC.

The gene calls are TRBV6-1 and TRBJ2-6, with D perhaps TRBD1 (6 bases). The germline CDR1 and CDR2 sequences are MNHNS and SASEGT. The V and J ends lost 6 bases and 3 bases respectively, with 15 bases between them. The CDR3 totals 16 residues. CDR3 region: CASSNRASDGANVLTF. Here the CDR3 DNA reads TGTGCCAGCAGCAACAGGGCTTCGGATGGGGCCAACGTCCTGACTTTC.